This TCR beta chain appears in the sequencing data of a study of PD-L1 blockade in urothelial cancer. Study-wide background: Investigators checked blood 3 weeks (second dose) and 6 weeks after treatment start. Typically, measured as a median, blood samples had over 120,000 T cells.

CDR1 is SGHNT and CDR2 is YYREEE in the germline V gene (reference sequence). V was pared by 1 base and J by 4 bases, with 11 bases between. The CDR3 contains 14 residues. Time point reported: pretreatment peripheral blood. Urothelial carcinoma, locally advanced or metastatic, affected the patients. Measured with immunoSEQ multiplex PCR; TCRdb has only the in-frame clones, and not every one. The data hold approximately 50,000 clones, with approximately 78% observed a single time. This sequence originates from a man aged 45 to 65 with urothelial cancer. This specimen consisted of PBMCs, obtained around atezolizumab (anti-PD-L1) treatment. The V call is TRBV5-4, the J call TRBJ2-5; D is possibly TRBD1 (5 bases). CDR3 DNA: TGTGCCAGCAGCTTGTCCAGGGCTGGAGAGACCCAGTACTTC. Translation: CASSLSRAGETQYF.